The next 3 T cell receptor beta chains were all read from a single sample in a study of blood T cells in healthy people across ages. With a J-beta primer mix and a sample-barcoded 5' primer, a second PCR ran about 7 to 12 cycles. TCRdb itself ran the 5' RACE reads through MiXCR, one entry per CDR3 protein. The table shows 700,000 to 900,000 distinct CDR3 sequences, with less than 70% occurring only once. The source material was blood. These receptors were obtained from an elderly man in good health.

A remark on this clonotype: This sequence may be a read error, since a much larger clone differs from it by one base. The J gene is TRBJ2-5, the V gene TRBV3-1; the D gene is possibly TRBD2 (5 bases). This CDR3 region has 12 residues. The germline V gene has CDR1 LGHDT and CDR2 YNNKEL (reference sequence). The CDR3 spells CASSQVGEIQYF. CDR3 nucleotides: TGTGCCAGCAGCCAAGTGGGAGAGATCCAGTACTTC.

V usage is TRBV5-5 and J usage is TRBJ1-1, with D unclear. Germline V gene data show CDR1 as SGHKS and CDR2 as YYEKEE (reference sequence). This CDR3 has 11 amino acids. V shed 0 bases and J shed 11 bases, with 8 bases lying between them. Here the CDR3 DNA reads TGTGCCAGCAGCTTGGGGCAAGCCGCTTTCTTT. Protein product: CASSLGQAAFF.

This clonotype was found a few times. The chain couples TRBV18 to TRBJ2-1, with 8 bases aligning to TRBD2. The germline V gene encodes CDR1 KGHSH and CDR2 LQKENI. The J segment lost 8 bases and the V segment lost 3 bases, leaving 12 bases of the junction unmatched. The CDR3 is 16 residues long. The CDR3 coding sequence is TGTGCCAGCTCACCGCGAGCGGGAGTTCCGTTAGATGAGCAGTTCTTC. It encodes CASSPRAGVPLDEQFF. Full variable domain (remainder filled in from reference TRBV18 and TRBJ2-1): NAGVMQNPRHLVRRRGQEARLRCSPMKGHSHVYWYRQLPEEGLKFMVYLQKENIIDESGMPKERFSAEFPKEGPSILRIQQVVRGDSAAYFCASSPRAGVPLDEQFFGPGTRLTVL.